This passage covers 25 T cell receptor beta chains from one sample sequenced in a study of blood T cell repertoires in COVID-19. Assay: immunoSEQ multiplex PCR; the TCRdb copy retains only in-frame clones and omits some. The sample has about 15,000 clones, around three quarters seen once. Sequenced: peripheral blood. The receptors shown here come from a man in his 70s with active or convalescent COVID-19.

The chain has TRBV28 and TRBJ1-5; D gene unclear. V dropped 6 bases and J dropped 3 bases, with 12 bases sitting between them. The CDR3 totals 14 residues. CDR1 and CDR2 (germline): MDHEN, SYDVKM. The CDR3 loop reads CASRPAGINQPQHF. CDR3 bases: TGTGCCAGCAGACCCGCAGGTATCAATCAGCCCCAGCATTTT.

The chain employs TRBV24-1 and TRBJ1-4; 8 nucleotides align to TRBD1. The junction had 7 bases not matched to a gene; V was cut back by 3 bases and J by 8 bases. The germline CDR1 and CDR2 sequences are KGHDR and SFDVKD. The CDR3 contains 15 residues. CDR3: CATSDGQGAVEKLFF. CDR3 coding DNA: TGTGCCACCAGTGATGGCCAGGGGGCGGTAGAAAAACTGTTTTTT.

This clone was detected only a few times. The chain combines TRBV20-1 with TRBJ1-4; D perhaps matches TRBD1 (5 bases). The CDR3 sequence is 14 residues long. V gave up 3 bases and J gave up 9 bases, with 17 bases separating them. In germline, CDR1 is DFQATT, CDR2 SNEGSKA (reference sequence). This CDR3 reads CSASERQGTKKLFF. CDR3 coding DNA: TGCAGTGCTAGTGAAAGGCAGGGCACGAAAAAACTGTTTTTT.

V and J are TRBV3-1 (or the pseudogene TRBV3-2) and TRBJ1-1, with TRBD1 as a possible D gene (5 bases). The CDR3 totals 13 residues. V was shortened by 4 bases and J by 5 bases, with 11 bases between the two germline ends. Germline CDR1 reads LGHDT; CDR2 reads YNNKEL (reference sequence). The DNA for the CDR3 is TGTGCCAGCAGCCCTTGGGGCGAGACTGAAGCTTTCTTT. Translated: CASSPWGETEAFF.

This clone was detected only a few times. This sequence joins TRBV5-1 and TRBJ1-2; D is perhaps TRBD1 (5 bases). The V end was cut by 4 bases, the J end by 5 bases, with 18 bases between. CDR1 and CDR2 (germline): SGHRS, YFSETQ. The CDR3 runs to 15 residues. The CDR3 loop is CASSRDERGVYGYTF. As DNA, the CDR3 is TGCGCCAGCAGCCGGGACGAGCGGGGCGTGTATGGCTACACCTTC.

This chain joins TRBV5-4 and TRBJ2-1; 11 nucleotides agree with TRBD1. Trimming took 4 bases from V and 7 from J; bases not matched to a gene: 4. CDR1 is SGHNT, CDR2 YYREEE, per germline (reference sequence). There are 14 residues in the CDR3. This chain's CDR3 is CASSLGQGGNEQFF. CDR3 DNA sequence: TGTGCCAGCAGCCTGGGACAGGGGGGAAATGAGCAGTTCTTC.

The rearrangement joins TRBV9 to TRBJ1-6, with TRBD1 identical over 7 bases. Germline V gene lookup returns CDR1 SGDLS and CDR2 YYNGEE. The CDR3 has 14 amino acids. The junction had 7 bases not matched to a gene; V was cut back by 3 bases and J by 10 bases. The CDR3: CASSARQGNSPLHF. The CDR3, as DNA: TGTGCCAGCAGCGCTCGACAGGGCAACTCACCCCTCCACTTT. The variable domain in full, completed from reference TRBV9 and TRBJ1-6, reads DSGVTQTPKHLITATGQRVTLRCSPRSGDLSVYWYQQSLDQGLQFLIQYYNGEERAKGNILERFSAQQFPDLHSELNLSSLELGDSALYFCASSARQGNSPLHFGNGTRLTVT.

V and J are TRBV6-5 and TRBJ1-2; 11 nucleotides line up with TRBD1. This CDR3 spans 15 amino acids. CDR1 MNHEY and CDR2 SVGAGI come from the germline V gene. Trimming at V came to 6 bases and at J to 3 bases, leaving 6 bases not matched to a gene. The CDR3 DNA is TGTGCCAGCAGGGATCCGGGACAGGGGGACTATGGCTACACCTTC. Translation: CASRDPGQGDYGYTF.

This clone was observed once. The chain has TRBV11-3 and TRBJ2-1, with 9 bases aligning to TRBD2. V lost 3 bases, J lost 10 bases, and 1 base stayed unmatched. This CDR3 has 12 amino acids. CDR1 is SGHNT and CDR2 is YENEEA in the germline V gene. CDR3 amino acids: CASSFSGGEQFF. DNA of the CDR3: TGTGCCAGCAGCTTCAGCGGGGGGGAGCAGTTCTTC.

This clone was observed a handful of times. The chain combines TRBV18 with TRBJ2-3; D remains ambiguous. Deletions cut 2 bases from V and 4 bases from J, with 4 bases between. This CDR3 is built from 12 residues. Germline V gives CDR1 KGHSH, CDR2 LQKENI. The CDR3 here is CASSPSADTQYF. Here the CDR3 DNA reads TGTGCCAGCTCACCATCAGCAGATACGCAGTATTTT.

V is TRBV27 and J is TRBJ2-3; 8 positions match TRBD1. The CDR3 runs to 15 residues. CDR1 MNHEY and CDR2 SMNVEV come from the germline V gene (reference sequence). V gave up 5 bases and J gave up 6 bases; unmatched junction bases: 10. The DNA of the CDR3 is TGTGCCAGCAGTCCCCAGGGGGCAGATTTGGATACGCAGTATTTT. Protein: CASSPQGADLDTQYF.

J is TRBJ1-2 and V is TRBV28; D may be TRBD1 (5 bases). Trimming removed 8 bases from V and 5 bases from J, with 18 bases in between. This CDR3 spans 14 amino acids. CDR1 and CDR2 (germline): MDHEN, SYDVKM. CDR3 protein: CASGGTLMGYGYTF. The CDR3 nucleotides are TGTGCCAGCGGGGGGACCCTTATGGGTTATGGCTACACCTTC.

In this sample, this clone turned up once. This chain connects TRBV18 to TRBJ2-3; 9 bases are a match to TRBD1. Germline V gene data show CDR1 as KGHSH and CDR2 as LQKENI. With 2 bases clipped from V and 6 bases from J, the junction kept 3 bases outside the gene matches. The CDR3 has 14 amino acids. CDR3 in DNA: TGTGCCAGCTCACCAACAGGGGGCGCGGATACGCAGTATTTT. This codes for CASSPTGGADTQYF.

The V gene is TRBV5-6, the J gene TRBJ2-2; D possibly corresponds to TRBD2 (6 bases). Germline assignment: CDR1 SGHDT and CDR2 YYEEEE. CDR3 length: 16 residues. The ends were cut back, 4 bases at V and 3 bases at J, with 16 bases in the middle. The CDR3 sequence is CASSPFPGADTGELFF. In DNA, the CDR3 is TGTGCCAGCAGCCCATTCCCGGGAGCGGACACCGGGGAGCTGTTTTTT. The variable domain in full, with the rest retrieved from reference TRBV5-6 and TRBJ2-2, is DAGVTQSPTHLIKTRGQQVTLRCSPKSGHDTVSWYQQALGQGPQFIFQYYEEEERQRGNFPDRFSGHQFPNYSSELNVNALLLGDSALYLCASSPFPGADTGELFFGEGSRLTVL.

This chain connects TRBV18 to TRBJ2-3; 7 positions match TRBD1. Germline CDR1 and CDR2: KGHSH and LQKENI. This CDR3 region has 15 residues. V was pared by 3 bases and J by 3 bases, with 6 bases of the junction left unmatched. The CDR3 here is CASSPRQGRTDTQYF. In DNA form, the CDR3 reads TGTGCCAGCTCACCGCGACAGGGACGGACAGATACGCAGTATTTT.

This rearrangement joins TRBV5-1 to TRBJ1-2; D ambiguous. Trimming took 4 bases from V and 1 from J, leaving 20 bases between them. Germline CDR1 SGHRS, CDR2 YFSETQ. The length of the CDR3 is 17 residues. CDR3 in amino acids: CASSPRDFREGNYGYTF. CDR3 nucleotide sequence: TGCGCCAGCAGCCCCCGAGATTTCCGGGAGGGTAACTATGGCTACACCTTC.

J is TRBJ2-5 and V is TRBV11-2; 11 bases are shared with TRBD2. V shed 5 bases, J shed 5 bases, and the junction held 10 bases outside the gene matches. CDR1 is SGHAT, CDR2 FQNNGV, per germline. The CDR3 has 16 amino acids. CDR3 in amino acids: CASSPRTASGRETQYF. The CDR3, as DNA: TGTGCCAGCAGCCCCAGAACGGCTAGCGGGAGGGAGACCCAGTACTTC.

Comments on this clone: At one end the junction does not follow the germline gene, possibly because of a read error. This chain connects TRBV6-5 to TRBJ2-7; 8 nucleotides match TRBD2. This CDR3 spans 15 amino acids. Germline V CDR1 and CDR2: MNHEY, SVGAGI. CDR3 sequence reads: CATSGLVGGAYEQYF. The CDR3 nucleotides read TGTGCCACGAGTGGACTAGTCGGGGGGGCCTATGAGCAGTACTTC.

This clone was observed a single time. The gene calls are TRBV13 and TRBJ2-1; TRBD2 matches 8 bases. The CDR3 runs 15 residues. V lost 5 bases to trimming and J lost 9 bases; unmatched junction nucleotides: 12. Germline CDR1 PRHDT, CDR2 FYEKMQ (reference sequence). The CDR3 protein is CASSVRSGGMSEQFF. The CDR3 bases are TGTGCCAGCAGCGTTCGCAGCGGGGGAATGAGTGAGCAGTTCTTC.

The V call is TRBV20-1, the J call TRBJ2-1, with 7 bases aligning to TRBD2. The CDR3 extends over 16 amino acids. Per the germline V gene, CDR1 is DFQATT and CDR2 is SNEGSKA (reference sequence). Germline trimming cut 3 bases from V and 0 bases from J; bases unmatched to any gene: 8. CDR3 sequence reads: CSASELTGGSYNEQFF. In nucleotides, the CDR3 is TGCAGTGCTAGTGAGTTGACGGGAGGCTCCTACAATGAGCAGTTCTTC.

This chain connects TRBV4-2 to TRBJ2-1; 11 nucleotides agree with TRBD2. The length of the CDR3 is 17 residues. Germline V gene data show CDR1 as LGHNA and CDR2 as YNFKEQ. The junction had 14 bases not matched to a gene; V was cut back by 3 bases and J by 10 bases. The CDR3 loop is CASSHPEGSGGAREQFF. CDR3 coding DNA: TGTGCCAGCAGCCATCCTGAAGGTAGCGGGGGGGCTAGGGAGCAGTTCTTC.

This CDR3 reads CASSLLSSGPQGTQYF. The CDR3 region has the DNA TGCGCCAGCAGCTTGTTGTCTAGCGGGCCCCAAGGTACGCAGTATTTT. This rearrangement joins TRBV5-1 to TRBJ2-3; TRBD2 agrees at 8 bases. Germline lookup yields CDR1 SGHRS and CDR2 YFSETQ. The CDR3 loop spans 16 amino acids. J gave up 8 bases and V 1 base, and 12 bases lay outside the gene matches.

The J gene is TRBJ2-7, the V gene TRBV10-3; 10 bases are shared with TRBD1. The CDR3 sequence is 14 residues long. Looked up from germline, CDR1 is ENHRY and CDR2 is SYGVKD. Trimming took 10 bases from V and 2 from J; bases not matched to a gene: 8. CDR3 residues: CATTPGQGTYEQYF. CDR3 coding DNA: TGTGCCACGACCCCGGGACAGGGGACCTACGAGCAGTACTTC.

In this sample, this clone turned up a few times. The CDR3 reads CASSQKRLQETQYF. The CDR3 coding sequence is TGTGCCAGCAGCCAAAAGAGACTACAAGAGACCCAGTACTTC. The V and J genes are TRBV3-1 (or the pseudogene TRBV3-2) and TRBJ2-5; D is possibly TRBD2 (5 bases). With 2 bases removed from V and 2 bases from J, the gap between germline ends came to 9 bases. Germline V gene data show CDR1 as LGHDT and CDR2 as YNNKEL (reference sequence). This CDR3 region has 14 residues.

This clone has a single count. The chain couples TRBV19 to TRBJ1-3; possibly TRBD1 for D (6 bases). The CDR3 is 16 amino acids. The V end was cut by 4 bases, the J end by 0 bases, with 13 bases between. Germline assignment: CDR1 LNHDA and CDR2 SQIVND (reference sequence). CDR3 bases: TGTGCCAGTAGTAACGACAGGCCCCTCTCTGGAAACACCATATATTTT. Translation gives CASSNDRPLSGNTIYF.